These 5 T cell receptor beta chains were sequenced from one sample in a study of T cells after yellow fever vaccination. TCRdb reprocessed the 5' RACE reads with MiXCR, giving one entry per CDR3 protein. The table includes around 330,000 distinct CDR3 sequences, roughly 3.5% detected once. Here the sequenced sample was PBMCs, taken on the day of the yellow fever booster vaccination. The receptors were gathered from a man aged 18-30 years who received the YFV17D yellow fever vaccine.

The rearrangement links TRBV21-1 to TRBJ1-5; TRBD1, the D gene given by the table, was not confirmed from the DNA. TRBV21-1 is assigned pseudogene status. The CDR3 is 15 residues long. The CDR3 here is CASSKCGRVCQPQHF. In nucleotides, the CDR3 is TGTGCCAGCAGCAAATGCGGCAGGGTCTGTCAGCCCCAGCATTTT.

The chain combines TRBV5-1 with TRBJ2-3; D gene ambiguous. The length of the CDR3 is 12 residues. The V and J ends lost 7 bases and 5 bases respectively, with 11 bases between them. CDR1 SGHRS and CDR2 YFSETQ come from the germline V gene. The CDR3: CASLPRGDTQYF. Here the CDR3 DNA reads TGCGCCAGCTTGCCGCGAGGAGATACGCAGTATTTT.

This chain joins TRBV5-1 and TRBJ2-2; 7 bases are a match to TRBD1. The V segment lost 1 base and the J segment 3 bases; nucleotides outside the gene matches: 15. This CDR3 is 19 amino acids long. Germline V gene data show CDR1 as SGHRS and CDR2 as YFSETQ. The CDR3 protein is CASSLIQFRGSAHTGELFF. The CDR3 nucleotides read TGCGCCAGCAGCTTGATACAGTTCAGGGGGTCTGCGCACACCGGGGAGCTGTTTTTT.

This clonotype was observed many times. The chain recombines TRBV4-3 with TRBJ1-2; no clear D. V was shortened by 0 bases and J by 4 bases, with 9 bases between the two germline ends. The length of the CDR3 is 14 residues. Germline-derived CDR1 and CDR2 are LGHNA and YSLEER. In DNA, the CDR3 is TGCGCCAGCAGCCAAGAACGGTGGACCTATGGCTACACCTTC. Translating it yields CASSQERWTYGYTF.

Only a few counts were recorded for this clonotype. The chain recombines TRBV5-1 with TRBJ1-1; no firm D call. The V gene's germline CDR1 is SGHRS and CDR2 YFSETQ. CDR3 length: 16 amino acids. Trimming removed 5 bases from V and 4 bases from J, with 21 bases in between. CDR3 in amino acids: CASRVDSGFASTEAFF. DNA of the CDR3: TGCGCCAGCAGAGTCGATTCGGGGTTCGCGAGCACTGAAGCTTTCTTT.